Listed here is a single TCR beta chain. Its antigen remains unidentified. No much larger clone is present one base from it, and per-base qualities are unavailable. This specimen comes from a study of T cell repertoires in cytomegalovirus infection (dated by TCRdb to about 2019). For the study in its entirety: Donor HLA type was relevant to the analysis, as public TCR beta signatures indicated carriage of CMV infection together with the matching HLA type. Study-level results and caveats: The ex vivo response was dominated by HLA-C-restricted CMV-specific TCR beta clonotypes, which also provided the single most frequent clonotype in two of eight donors. In both this cohort and an independent 352-donor cohort, the cumulative frequency of public TCR beta family members distinguished carriers of CMV infection plus the relevant HLA type.

Instrument used: Illumina HiSeq 1500. Through fastp at Q25 and MiXCR, TCRdb rebuilt clones from the public reads, retaining in-frame beta chains. Rows with one shared CDR3 protein collapse into an entry with the most common genes and DNA. For this sample the table gives about 450,000 distinct CDR3 sequences, of which approximately 31% were detected only once. The ten largest clonotypes hold approximately 15% of the sample. Including the terminal cysteine and phenylalanine, the CDR3 comprises 15 residues. Only CDR3 DNA remains: 45 bases, in frame from the first base. V and J are trimmed by 6 bases and 9 bases, and the gene matches miss 10 bases of the junction. The germline V gene supplies CDR1 MDHEN and CDR2 SYDVKM.

The chain employs TRBV28 and TRBJ1-5, and TRBD1 matches 11 of the central bases. The sequencing sample was made of PBMCs. This receptor was taken from a human donor in good health (CMV status not recorded). Some clones in this sample may be carry-over from other donors' samples. The DNA sequence reads TGTGCCAGCAGGTGGACAGGGGGCCAGCTCCGGCCCCAGCATTTT. Its amino acids are CASRWTGGQLRPQHF. Reference TRBV28 and TRBJ1-5 proteins supply the regions before and after the CDR3; the full variable domain is: DVKVTQSSRYLVKRTGEKVFLECVQDMDHENMFWYRQDPGLGLRLIYFSYDVKMKEKGDIPEGYSVSREKKERFSLILESASTNQTSMYLCASRWTGGQLRPQHFGDGTRLSIL.